This T cell receptor beta chain was obtained from a study of response to subunit inactivated influenza vaccine. Findings and caveats of the study: Each seasonal influenza vaccination recruits few new T cells, the authors suggested.

In TCRdb, the RT-PCR reads were re-called with MiXCR into one record per CDR3 protein. The profile shows under 800,000 distinct CDR3 sequences, around 14% of them singletons. This clonotype was detected only a few times. Its matching antigen is unknown. The CDR3 consists of 16 residues. The germline V and J ends were trimmed by 3 bases and 2 bases, with 13 bases remaining between them. Looked up from germline, CDR1 is LGHDT and CDR2 is YNNKEL (reference sequence). The material sequenced was PBMCs from blood, taken 14 days before vaccination. The clonotype originates from a man aged 50 to 59 who received an inactivated influenza vaccine. This chain links TRBV3-1 with TRBJ2-2; a possible D gene is TRBD2 (6 bases). CDR3 coding DNA: TGTGCCAGCAGCCATACCGGGACTTCCAACACCGGGGAGCTGTTTTTT. It codes for CASSHTGTSNTGELFF.